This is a list of T cell receptor beta chains from one sample in a study of blood T cells in healthy people across ages. TCRdb processed the 5' RACE reads anew with MiXCR; each CDR3 protein has one entry. The sample shows approximately 850,000 distinct CDR3 sequences, 44% of them seen only once. The sequencing sample was made of blood. These receptors all stem from a man in his 60s in good health. Both conserved end residues are part of each CDR3. D genes are given only for firm matches. For some rows the clone size is stated as once, few or many, or as a class when expanded; others skip it.

d_gene: -; abundance: -; v_gene: TRBV29-1; j_gene: TRBJ2-2; CDR3nt: TGCAGCGTTGGGTCTAGCGCGGCCGGGGAGCTGTTTTTT; CDR3aa: CSVGSSAAGELFF
d_gene: TRBD1; abundance: few; v_gene: TRBV5-1; j_gene: TRBJ2-6; CDR3nt: TGCGCCAGTTCAGACAGGGGGAATGGGGCCAACGTCCTGACTTTC; CDR3aa: CASSDRGNGANVLTF
d_gene: -; abundance: once; v_gene: TRBV5-1; j_gene: TRBJ1-2; CDR3nt: TGCGCCAGCAGCTACCCAAACTATGGCTACACCTTC; CDR3aa: CASSYPNYGYTF
d_gene: -; abundance: once; v_gene: TRBV4-3; j_gene: TRBJ2-2; CDR3nt: TGCGCCAGCAGCCAAGATCTAGCGACTAAGGAGCTGTTTTTT; CDR3aa: CASSQDLATKELFF
d_gene: -; abundance: -; v_gene: TRBV19; j_gene: TRBJ1-5; CDR3nt: TGTGCCAGTAGTATTACGTCCTTCTATAGCAATCAGCCCCAGCATTTT; CDR3aa: CASSITSFYSNQPQHF
d_gene: TRBD1; abundance: -; v_gene: TRBV28; j_gene: TRBJ1-6; CDR3nt: TGTGCCAGCAGTTTATTGCCCGGGACAGGCTCCTCACCCCTCCACTTT; CDR3aa: CASSLLPGTGSSPLHF
d_gene: -; abundance: -; v_gene: TRBV24-1; j_gene: TRBJ2-1; CDR3nt: TGTGCCACCAGTGATATCCGGGACCAGCGTTGGGAGCAGTTCTTC; CDR3aa: CATSDIRDQRWEQFF
d_gene: -; abundance: -; v_gene: TRBV5-5; j_gene: TRBJ2-4; CDR3nt: TGTGCCAGCAGCTTCCCGGACTTAGCCAAAAACATTCAGTACTTC; CDR3aa: CASSFPDLAKNIQYF
d_gene: -; abundance: -; v_gene: TRBV15; j_gene: TRBJ2-7; CDR3nt: TGTGCCACCAGCAGAGTTTCAGGAGACGAGCAGTACTTC; CDR3aa: CATSRVSGDEQYF
d_gene: TRBD1; abundance: -; v_gene: TRBV7-9; j_gene: TRBJ1-2; CDR3nt: TGTGCCAGCAGCCGTCCGGGACAGGGATATGGCTACACCTTC; CDR3aa: CASSRPGQGYGYTF
d_gene: -; abundance: -; v_gene: TRBV6-5; j_gene: TRBJ1-1; CDR3nt: TGTGCCAGCAGAAAACCAGGACAGTCGGTTGGTGAAGCTTTCTTT; CDR3aa: CASRKPGQSVGEAFF
d_gene: -; abundance: few; v_gene: TRBV7-8; j_gene: TRBJ2-1; CDR3nt: TGTGCCAGCAGCTTAATGGGCGGACCATCCTACAATGAGCAGTTCTTC; CDR3aa: CASSLMGGPSYNEQFF
d_gene: -; abundance: -; v_gene: TRBV27; j_gene: TRBJ1-2; CDR3nt: TGTGCCAGCAGTTTAATGGGGCCCGGAGACTATGGCTACACCTTC; CDR3aa: CASSLMGPGDYGYTF
d_gene: -; abundance: -; v_gene: TRBV20-1; j_gene: TRBJ1-2; CDR3nt: TGCAGTGCGCCTACAGGGACCGTCTATGGCTACACCTTC; CDR3aa: CSAPTGTVYGYTF
d_gene: TRBD1; abundance: -; v_gene: TRBV11-2; j_gene: TRBJ1-5; CDR3nt: TGTGCCAGCAGCTTAACTGGGACAGGGGTTTTTGAGCCCCAGCATTTT; CDR3aa: CASSLTGTGVFEPQHF
d_gene: TRBD1; abundance: -; v_gene: TRBV7-2; j_gene: TRBJ2-3; CDR3nt: TGTGCCAGCAGCTTAGGCCCCACAGGGGGTACGCAGTATTTT; CDR3aa: CASSLGPTGGTQYF
d_gene: TRBD1; abundance: -; v_gene: TRBV6-6; j_gene: TRBJ1-5; CDR3nt: TGTGCCAGCAGTTACGGACAGGGAGTGGGTCAGCCCCAGCATTTT; CDR3aa: CASSYGQGVGQPQHF
d_gene: TRBD1; abundance: -; v_gene: TRBV6-5; j_gene: TRBJ1-5; CDR3nt: TGTGCCAGCAGCAAGGGACAGTTTAGCAATCAGCCCCAGCATTTT; CDR3aa: CASSKGQFSNQPQHF
d_gene: -; abundance: few; v_gene: TRBV20-1; j_gene: TRBJ1-6; CDR3nt: TGCAGTGCTAGAAAACTGACCGAGGATTATTCACCCCTCCACTTT; CDR3aa: CSARKLTEDYSPLHF
d_gene: TRBD1; abundance: -; v_gene: TRBV7-2; j_gene: TRBJ2-1; CDR3nt: TGTGCCAGCAGCGCCAAGCGACAGGGTAATGAGCAGTTCTTC; CDR3aa: CASSAKRQGNEQFF
d_gene: -; abundance: -; v_gene: TRBV9; j_gene: TRBJ1-6; CDR3nt: TGTGCCAGCAGCGTAGGTCCGGGAAACTCCTATAATTCACCCCTCCACTTT; CDR3aa: CASSVGPGNSYNSPLHF
d_gene: -; abundance: -; v_gene: TRBV5-6; j_gene: TRBJ1-5; CDR3nt: TGTGCCAGCAGCTTGACGGGGAGCGGTAATCAGCCCCAGCATTTT; CDR3aa: CASSLTGSGNQPQHF
d_gene: TRBD2; abundance: few; v_gene: TRBV9; j_gene: TRBJ2-3; CDR3nt: TGTGCCAGCGGGGGTGGGGCTAGCGGGGGGCCGCGCACAGATACGCAGTATTTT; CDR3aa: CASGGGASGGPRTDTQYF
d_gene: TRBD1; abundance: -; v_gene: TRBV20-1; j_gene: TRBJ1-2; CDR3nt: TGCAGTGCTACCGGGACAGGGGCGCGCTACACCTTC; CDR3aa: CSATGTGARYTF
d_gene: -; abundance: -; v_gene: TRBV9; j_gene: TRBJ1-4; CDR3nt: TGTGCCAGCAGCGTAGGGGCGGAACTATTAGGCATAAATGAAAAACTGTTTTTT; CDR3aa: CASSVGAELLGINEKLFF
d_gene: TRBD1; abundance: -; v_gene: TRBV7-9; j_gene: TRBJ2-6; CDR3nt: TGTGCCAGCAGCGCGCAAAAGGGGGCTAACTCTGGGGCCAACGTCCTGACTTTC; CDR3aa: CASSAQKGANSGANVLTF